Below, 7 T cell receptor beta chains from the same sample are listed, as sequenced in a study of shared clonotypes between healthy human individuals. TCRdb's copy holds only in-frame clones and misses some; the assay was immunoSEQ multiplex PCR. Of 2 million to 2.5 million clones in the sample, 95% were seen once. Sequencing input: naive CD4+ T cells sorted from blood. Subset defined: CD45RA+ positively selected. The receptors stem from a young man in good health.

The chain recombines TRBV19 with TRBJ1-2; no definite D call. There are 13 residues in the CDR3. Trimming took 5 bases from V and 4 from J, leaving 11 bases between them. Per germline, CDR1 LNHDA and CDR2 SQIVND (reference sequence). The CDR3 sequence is CASSSEGIYGYTF. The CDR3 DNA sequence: TGTGCCAGTAGTTCCGAGGGAATCTATGGCTACACCTTC.

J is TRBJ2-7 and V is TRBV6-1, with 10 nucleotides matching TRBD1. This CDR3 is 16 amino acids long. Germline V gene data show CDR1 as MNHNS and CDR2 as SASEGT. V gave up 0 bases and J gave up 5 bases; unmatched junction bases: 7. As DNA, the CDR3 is TGTGCCAGCAGTGAAGCCCTGGGACAGGGGTTCAACGAGCAGTACTTC. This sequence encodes CASSEALGQGFNEQYF.

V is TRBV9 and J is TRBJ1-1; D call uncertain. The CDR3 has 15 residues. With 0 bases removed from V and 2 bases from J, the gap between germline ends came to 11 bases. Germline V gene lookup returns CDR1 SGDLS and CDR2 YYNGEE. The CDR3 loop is CASSVASLGNTEAFF. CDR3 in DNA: TGTGCCAGCAGCGTAGCCTCTCTAGGCAACACTGAAGCTTTCTTT.

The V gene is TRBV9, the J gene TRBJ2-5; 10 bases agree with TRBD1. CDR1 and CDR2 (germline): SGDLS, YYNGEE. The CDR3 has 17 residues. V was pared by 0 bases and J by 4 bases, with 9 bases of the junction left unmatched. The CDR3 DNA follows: TGTGCCAGCAGCGTAGGGAGTAAGGGACAGGGGATAGAGACCCAGTACTTC. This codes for CASSVGSKGQGIETQYF.

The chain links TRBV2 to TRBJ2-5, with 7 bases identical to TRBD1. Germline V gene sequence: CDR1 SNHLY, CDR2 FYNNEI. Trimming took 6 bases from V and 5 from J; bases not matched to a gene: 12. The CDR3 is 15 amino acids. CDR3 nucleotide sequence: TGTGCCAGCAGGGGAACAGGGGTTAGCGTGGAGACCCAGTACTTC. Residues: CASRGTGVSVETQYF.

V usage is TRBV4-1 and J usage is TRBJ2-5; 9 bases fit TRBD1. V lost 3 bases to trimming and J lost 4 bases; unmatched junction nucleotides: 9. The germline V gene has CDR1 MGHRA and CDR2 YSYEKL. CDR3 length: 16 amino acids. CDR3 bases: TGCGCCAGCAGCCAGGGTCTTACAGGGGGCGGAGAGACCCAGTACTTC. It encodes CASSQGLTGGGETQYF.

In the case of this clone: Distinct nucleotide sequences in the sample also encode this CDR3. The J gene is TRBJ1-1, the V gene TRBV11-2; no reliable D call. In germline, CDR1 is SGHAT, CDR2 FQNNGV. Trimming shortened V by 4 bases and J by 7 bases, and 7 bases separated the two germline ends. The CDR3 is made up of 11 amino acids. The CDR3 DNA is TGTGCCAGCAGCTCTGGGGTTGAAGCTTTCTTT. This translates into CASSSGVEAFF.